This T cell receptor beta chain was sequenced in a study of blood T cells in healthy people across ages. General study results and limits: Roughly linear declines in TCR beta diversity per million T cells occurred with age.

A sample-barcoded 5' primer and a J-beta primer mix were used in a second PCR of roughly 7 to 11 cycles. Every cDNA molecule bore a tag from a template-switch adaptor containing 12 random nucleotides. TCRdb processed the 5' RACE reads anew with MiXCR; each CDR3 protein has one entry. Counted here are some 800,000 distinct CDR3 sequences, about 25% occurring once; the ten biggest clones make up 3% to 4.5%. This clonotype was recorded at least ten times. Its target is unknown. Donors ranged from roughly 6 to 100 years old and were healthy Caucasians in Russia. Each donor supplied ten milliliters of peripheral blood. This sample also appeared in a second study, on T cells of mothers and their children.

The sequenced material came from blood. The TCR comes from a boy aged 5-17 years in good health.

The CDR3 coding sequence is TGTGCCAGCACCCCAGGGTGGAGGGGTACAGATACGCAGTATTTT. It codes for CASTPGWRGTDTQYF. This chain connects TRBV7-2 to TRBJ2-3; possible D gene TRBD2, 6 bases. The germline gives CDR1 SGHTA, CDR2 FQGNSA. With 7 bases removed from V and 3 bases from J, the gap between germline ends came to 17 bases. The CDR3 covers 15 residues. Full variable domain (rest looked up from reference TRBV7-2 and TRBJ2-3): GAGVSQSPSNKVTEKGKDVELRCDPISGHTALYWYRQSLGQGLEFLIYFQGNSAPDKSGLPSDRFSAERTGGSVSTLTIQRTQQEDSAVYLCASTPGWRGTDTQYFGPGTRLTVL.